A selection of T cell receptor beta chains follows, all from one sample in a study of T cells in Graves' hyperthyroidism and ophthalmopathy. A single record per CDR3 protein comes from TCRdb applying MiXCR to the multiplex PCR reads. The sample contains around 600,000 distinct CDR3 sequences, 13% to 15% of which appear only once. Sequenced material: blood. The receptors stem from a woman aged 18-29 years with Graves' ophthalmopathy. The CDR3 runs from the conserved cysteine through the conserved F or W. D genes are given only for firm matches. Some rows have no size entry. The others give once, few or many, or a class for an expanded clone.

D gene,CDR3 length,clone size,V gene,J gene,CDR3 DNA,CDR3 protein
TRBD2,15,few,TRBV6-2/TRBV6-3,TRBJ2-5,TGTGCCAGCAGTTACCGGGGGGAGGGCCGAGAGACCCAGTACTTC,CASSYRGEGRETQYF
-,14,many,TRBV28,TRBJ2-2,TGTGCCAGCAGTTACCCAGGGGCCCACGGGGAGCTGTTTTTT,CASSYPGAHGELFF
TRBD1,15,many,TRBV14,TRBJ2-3,TGTGCCAGCAGCCAAGAGGCCGGACAGGGGAATACGCAGTATTTT,CASSQEAGQGNTQYF
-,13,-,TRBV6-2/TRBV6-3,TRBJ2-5,TGTGCCAGCAGCCACGACTACCAAGAGACCCAGTACTTC,CASSHDYQETQYF
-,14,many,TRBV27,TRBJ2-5,TGTGCCAGCACCCGCAGGGGGGGTCGAGAGACCCAGTACTTC,CASTRRGGRETQYF
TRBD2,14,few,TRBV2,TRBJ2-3,TGTGCCAGCCTTGGGCGGGAGATCGCAGATACGCAGTATTTT,CASLGREIADTQYF
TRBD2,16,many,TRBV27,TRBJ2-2,TGTGCCAGCAGTTCCCCTAGCGGGCAAAACACCGGGGAGCTGTTTTTT,CASSSPSGQNTGELFF
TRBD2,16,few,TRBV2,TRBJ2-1,TGTGCCAGCAGCTGGACTAGCGGGAGTGGATACAATGAGCAGTTCTTC,CASSWTSGSGYNEQFF
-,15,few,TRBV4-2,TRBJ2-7,TGTGCCAGCAGCCAAGATATGGCCAGCTCCTACGAGCAGTACTTC,CASSQDMASSYEQYF
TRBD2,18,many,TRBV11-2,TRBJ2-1,TGTGCCAGCAGCTTAAAGCCGGACCTAGCGGACTCCTACAATGAGCAGTTCTTC,CASSLKPDLADSYNEQFF
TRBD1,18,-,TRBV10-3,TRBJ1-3,TGTGCCATCAGTCCTACTCAGACAGGGGGAACCTCTGGAAACACCATATATTTT,CAISPTQTGGTSGNTIYF
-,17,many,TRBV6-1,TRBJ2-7,TGTGCCAGCAGTGCGACCGGGTCCTCCCTACGGACCCACGAGCAGTACTTC,CASSATGSSLRTHEQYF
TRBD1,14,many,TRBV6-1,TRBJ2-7,TGTGCCAGCAGCATAGTAGGGCAGGGGGACGAGCAGTACTTC,CASSIVGQGDEQYF
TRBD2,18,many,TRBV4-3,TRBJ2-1,TGCGCCAGCAGCCAAGTCGGGTTAGGGACTAGCGTCTACAATGAGCAGTTCTTC,CASSQVGLGTSVYNEQFF
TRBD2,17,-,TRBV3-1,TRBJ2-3,TGTGCCAGCAGTCCTCTAGCGGGAGGTGCGTGGGAAGATACGCAGTATTTT,CASSPLAGGAWEDTQYF
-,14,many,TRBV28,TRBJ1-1,TGTGCCAGCCTTAAGGGGGAAATGAACACTGAAGCTTTCTTT,CASLKGEMNTEAFF
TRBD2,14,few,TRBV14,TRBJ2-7,TGTGCCAGCAGCGCTCTAGCGGGAGGCGGCGAGCAGTACTTC,CASSALAGGGEQYF
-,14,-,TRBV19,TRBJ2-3,TGTGCCAGTACCCATCTAGGGAGCACAGATACGCAGTATTTT,CASTHLGSTDTQYF
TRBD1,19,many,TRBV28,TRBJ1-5,TGTGCCAGCAGGGTCGGGACAGGGGCCGGGTTATCGAGCAATCAGCCCCAGCATTTT,CASRVGTGAGLSSNQPQHF
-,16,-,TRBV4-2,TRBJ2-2,TGTGCCAGCAGCCAAGTCCGACTAGATTACACCGGGGAGCTGTTTTTT,CASSQVRLDYTGELFF
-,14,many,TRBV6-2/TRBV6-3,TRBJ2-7,TGTGCCAGCAGTTACTCGGACAGCCTCTACGAGCAGTACTTC,CASSYSDSLYEQYF
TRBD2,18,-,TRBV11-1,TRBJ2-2,TGTGCCAGCAGCTTAGGGCCTAGCGGGATATCGAACACCGGGGAGCTGTTTTTT,CASSLGPSGISNTGELFF
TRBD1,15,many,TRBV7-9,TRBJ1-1,TGTGCCAGCAGCGTTTCCGGGACAGCCAACACTGAAGCTTTCTTT,CASSVSGTANTEAFF
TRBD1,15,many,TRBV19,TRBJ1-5,TGTGCCAGTAGTGGCGGGACAGGGGGCAATCAGCCCCAGCATTTT,CASSGGTGGNQPQHF
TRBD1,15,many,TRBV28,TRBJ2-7,TGTGCCAGCAGTCCCTCGGGGACAGGTACCTACGAGCAGTACTTC,CASSPSGTGTYEQYF
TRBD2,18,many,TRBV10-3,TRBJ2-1,TGTGCCATCAGTGACCAGGGACTAGCGGGAGCCCGGGGAGGTGAGCAGTTCTTC,CAISDQGLAGARGGEQFF
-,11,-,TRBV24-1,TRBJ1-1,TGTGCCACCCGGGACAACACTGAAGCTTTCTTT,CATRDNTEAFF
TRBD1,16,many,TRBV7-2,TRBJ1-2,TGTGCCAGCAGCTCCCGGCCGGGACAGGGGGGGAATGGCTACACCTTC,CASSSRPGQGGNGYTF
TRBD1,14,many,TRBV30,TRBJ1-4,TGTGCCTGTCCCCCGACAGGGTCTAATGAAAAACTGTTTTTT,CACPPTGSNEKLFF
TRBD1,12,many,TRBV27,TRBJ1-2,TGTGCCAGCAGGACAGGGGGTAATGGCTACACCTTC,CASRTGGNGYTF
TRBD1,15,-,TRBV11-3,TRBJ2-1,TGTGCCAGCAGGTTGGACAGGGGGCCTCACAATGAGCAGTTCTTC,CASRLDRGPHNEQFF
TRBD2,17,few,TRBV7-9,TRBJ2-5,TGTGCCAGCAGCCCGCTACTTATTAGCGGGCCGGAAGAGACCCAGTACTTC,CASSPLLISGPEETQYF
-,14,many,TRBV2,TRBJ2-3,TGTGCCAGTCTAAAGACTTCTAGCACAGATACGCAGTATTTT,CASLKTSSTDTQYF
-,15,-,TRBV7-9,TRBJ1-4,TGTGCCAGCAGCTTACTTGCGGGAACTAATGAAAAACTGTTTTTT,CASSLLAGTNEKLFF
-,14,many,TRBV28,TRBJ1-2,TGTGCCAGCACCATCCGGGAGAGAAACTATGGCTACACCTTC,CASTIRERNYGYTF
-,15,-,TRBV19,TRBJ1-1,TGTGCCAGTACCGGTAACAGGGTAGTGAACACTGAAGCTTTCTTT,CASTGNRVVNTEAFF
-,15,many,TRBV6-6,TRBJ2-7,TGTGCCAGCAGTTACTCGATAGGGCCACGAAACGAGCAGTACTTC,CASSYSIGPRNEQYF
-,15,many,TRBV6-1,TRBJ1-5,TGTGCCAGTCGCCGAGGGGGTTATAGCAATCAGCCCCAGCATTTT,CASRRGGYSNQPQHF
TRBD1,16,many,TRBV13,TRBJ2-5,TGTGCCAGCAGCTCACCCATGACAGGGGGCGGTGAGACCCAGTACTTC,CASSSPMTGGGETQYF
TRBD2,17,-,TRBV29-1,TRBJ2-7,TGCAGCGTTGAAGGACTAGCGGGAGGGCAGGTAGGGTACGAGCAGTACTTC,CSVEGLAGGQVGYEQYF
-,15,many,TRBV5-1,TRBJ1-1,TGCGCCAGCAGCCCCCGGACAGACCTAGGAACTGAAGCTTTCTTT,CASSPRTDLGTEAFF
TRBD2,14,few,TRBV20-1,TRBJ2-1,TGCAGTGCCCTTCGAAGCGGGAAAGTGAATGAGCAGTTCTTC,CSALRSGKVNEQFF
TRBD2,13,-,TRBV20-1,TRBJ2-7,TGCAGTGCTCATAGCGGGATCTTTTACGAGCAGTACTTC,CSAHSGIFYEQYF
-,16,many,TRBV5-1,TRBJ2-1,TGCGCCAGCAGCTTGGCGGGGGCTTTGCAACTCAATGAGCAGTTCTTC,CASSLAGALQLNEQFF
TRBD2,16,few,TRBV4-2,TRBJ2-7,TGTGCCAGCAGCCAAGCTGGGGGGGGTTTCTCCTACGAGCAGTACTTC,CASSQAGGGFSYEQYF
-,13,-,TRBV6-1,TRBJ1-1,TGTGCCAGCAGGGGGTCGGAGAACACTGAAGCTTTCTTT,CASRGSENTEAFF
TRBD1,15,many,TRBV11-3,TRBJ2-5,TGTGCCAGCAGCTTAGAAAGGGGACAGCAAGAGACCCAGTACTTC,CASSLERGQQETQYF
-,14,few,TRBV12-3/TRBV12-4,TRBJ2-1,TGTGCCGAGTCGGCGACTCTCTCCTACAATGAGCAGTTCTTC,CAESATLSYNEQFF
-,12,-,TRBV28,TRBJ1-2,TGTGCCAGCAGTTACCAGGGGAGGGGCTACACCTTC,CASSYQGRGYTF